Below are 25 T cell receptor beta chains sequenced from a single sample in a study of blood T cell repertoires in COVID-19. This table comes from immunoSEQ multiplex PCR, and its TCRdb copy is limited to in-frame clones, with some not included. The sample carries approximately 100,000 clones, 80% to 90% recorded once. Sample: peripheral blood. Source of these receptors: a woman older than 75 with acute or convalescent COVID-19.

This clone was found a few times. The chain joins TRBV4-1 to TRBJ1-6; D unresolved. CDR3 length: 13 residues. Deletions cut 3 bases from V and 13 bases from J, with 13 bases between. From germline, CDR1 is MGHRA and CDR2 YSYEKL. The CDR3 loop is CASSQAGLWPLHF. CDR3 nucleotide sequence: TGCGCCAGCAGCCAGGCAGGACTGTGGCCCCTCCACTTT.

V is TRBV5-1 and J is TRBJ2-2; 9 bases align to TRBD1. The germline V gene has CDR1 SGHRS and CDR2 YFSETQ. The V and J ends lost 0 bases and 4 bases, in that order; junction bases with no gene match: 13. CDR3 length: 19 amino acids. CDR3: CASSLAENPGQGGTGELFF. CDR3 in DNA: TGCGCCAGCAGCTTGGCCGAAAACCCGGGACAGGGCGGCACCGGGGAGCTGTTTTTT. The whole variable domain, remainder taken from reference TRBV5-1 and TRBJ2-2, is KAGVTQTPRYLIKTRGQQVTLSCSPISGHRSVSWYQQTPGQGLQFLFEYFSETQRNKGNFPGRFSGRQFSNSRSEMNVSTLELGDSALYLCASSLAENPGQGGTGELFFGEGSRLTVL.

The CDR3: CASSLSDRTNYGYTF. CDR3 sequence (DNA): TGTGCCAGCAGTTTATCCGACAGGACAAACTATGGCTACACCTTC. The chain has TRBV28 and TRBJ1-2; a possible D gene is TRBD1 (6 bases). V was shortened by 1 base and J by 2 bases, with 11 bases between the two germline ends. The CDR3 is made up of 15 amino acids. CDR1 is MDHEN, CDR2 SYDVKM, per germline.

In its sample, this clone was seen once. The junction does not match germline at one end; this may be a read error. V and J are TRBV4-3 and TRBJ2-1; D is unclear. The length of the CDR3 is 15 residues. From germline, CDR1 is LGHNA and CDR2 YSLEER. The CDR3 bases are TGCGCCTGCAGCCCCTCGGTGAGCTCCTACAATGAGCAGTTCTTC. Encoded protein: CACSPSVSSYNEQFF.

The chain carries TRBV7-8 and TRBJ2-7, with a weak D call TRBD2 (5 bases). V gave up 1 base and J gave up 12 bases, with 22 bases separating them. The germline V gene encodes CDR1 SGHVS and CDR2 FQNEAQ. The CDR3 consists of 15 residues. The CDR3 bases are TGTGCCAGCAGCTTAGAGGACCGACCGCGGGCGGCTCTGTACTTC. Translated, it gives CASSLEDRPRAALYF.

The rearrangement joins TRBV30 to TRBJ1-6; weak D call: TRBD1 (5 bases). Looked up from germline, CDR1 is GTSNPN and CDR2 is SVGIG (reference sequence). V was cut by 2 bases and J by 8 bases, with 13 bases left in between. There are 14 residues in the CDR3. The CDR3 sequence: CAWSSAGLYSPLHF. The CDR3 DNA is TGTGCCTGGAGTTCGGCAGGGTTATATTCACCCCTCCACTTT.

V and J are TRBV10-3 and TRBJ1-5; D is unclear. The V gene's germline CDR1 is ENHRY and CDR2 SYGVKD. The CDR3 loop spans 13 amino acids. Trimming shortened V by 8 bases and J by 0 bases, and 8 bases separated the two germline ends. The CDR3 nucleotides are TGTGCCATCCGCTCTAATAGCAATCAGCCCCAGCATTTT. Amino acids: CAIRSNSNQPQHF.

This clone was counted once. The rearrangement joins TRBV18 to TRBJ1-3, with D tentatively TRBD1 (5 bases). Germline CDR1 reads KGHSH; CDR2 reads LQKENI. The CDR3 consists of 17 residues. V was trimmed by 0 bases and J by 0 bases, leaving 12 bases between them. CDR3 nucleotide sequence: TGTGCCAGCTCACCACCGCAGGGAAGGGACTCTGGAAACACCATATATTTT. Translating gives CASSPPQGRDSGNTIYF.

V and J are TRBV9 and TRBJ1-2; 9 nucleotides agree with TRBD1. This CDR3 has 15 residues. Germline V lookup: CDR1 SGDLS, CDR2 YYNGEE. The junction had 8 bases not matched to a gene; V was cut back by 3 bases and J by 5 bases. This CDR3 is CASSAGTGNPYGYTF. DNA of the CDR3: TGTGCCAGCAGCGCCGGGACAGGGAATCCTTATGGCTACACCTTC.

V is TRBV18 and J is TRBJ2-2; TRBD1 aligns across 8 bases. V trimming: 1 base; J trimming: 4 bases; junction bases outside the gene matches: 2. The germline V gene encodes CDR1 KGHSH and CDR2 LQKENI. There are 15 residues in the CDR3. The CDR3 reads CASSPRQGATGELFF. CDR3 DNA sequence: TGTGCCAGCTCACCACGGCAGGGGGCCACCGGGGAGCTGTTTTTT.

This CDR3 reads CASSARTGPQETQYF. The DNA of the CDR3 is TGTGCCAGCAGCGCCAGGACAGGTCCACAAGAGACCCAGTACTTC. The chain links TRBV7-8 to TRBJ2-5; TRBD1 agrees at 7 bases. The CDR3 length is 15 residues. Per germline, CDR1 SGHVS and CDR2 FQNEAQ. Germline trimming cut 5 bases from V and 2 bases from J; bases unmatched to any gene: 8.

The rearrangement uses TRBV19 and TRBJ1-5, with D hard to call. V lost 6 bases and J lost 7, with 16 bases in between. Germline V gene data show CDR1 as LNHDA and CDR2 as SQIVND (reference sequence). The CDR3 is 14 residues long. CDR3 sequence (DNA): TGTGCCAGTAGCCCTCGGGAGGCACAGCAGCCCCAGCATTTT. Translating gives CASSPREAQQPQHF.

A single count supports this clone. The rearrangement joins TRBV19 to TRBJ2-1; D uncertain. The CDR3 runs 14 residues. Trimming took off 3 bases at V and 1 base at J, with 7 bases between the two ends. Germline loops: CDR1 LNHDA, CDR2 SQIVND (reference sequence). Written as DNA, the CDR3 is TGTGCCAGTAGTATTCCTAGGTCCTACAATGAGCAGTTCTTC. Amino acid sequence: CASSIPRSYNEQFF.

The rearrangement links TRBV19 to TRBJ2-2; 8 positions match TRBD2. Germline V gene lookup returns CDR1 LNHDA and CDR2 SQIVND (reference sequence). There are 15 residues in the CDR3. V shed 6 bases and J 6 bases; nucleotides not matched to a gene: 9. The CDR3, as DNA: TGTGCCAGTAGATTGGAGGGACTAGGGCCCGGGGAGCTGTTTTTT. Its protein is CASRLEGLGPGELFF.

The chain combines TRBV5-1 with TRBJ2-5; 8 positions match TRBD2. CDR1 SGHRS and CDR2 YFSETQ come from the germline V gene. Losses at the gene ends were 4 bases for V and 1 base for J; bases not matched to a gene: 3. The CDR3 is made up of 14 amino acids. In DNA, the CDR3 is TGCGCCAGCAGCGCGGGGGGCCTCCAAGAGACCCAGTACTTC. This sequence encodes CASSAGGLQETQYF.

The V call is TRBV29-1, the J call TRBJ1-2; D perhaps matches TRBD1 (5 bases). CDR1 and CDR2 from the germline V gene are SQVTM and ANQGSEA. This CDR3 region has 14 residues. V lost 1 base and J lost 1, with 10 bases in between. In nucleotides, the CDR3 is TGCAGCGTTGAAGTGACAGATCTTAACTATGGCTACACCTTC. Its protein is CSVEVTDLNYGYTF.

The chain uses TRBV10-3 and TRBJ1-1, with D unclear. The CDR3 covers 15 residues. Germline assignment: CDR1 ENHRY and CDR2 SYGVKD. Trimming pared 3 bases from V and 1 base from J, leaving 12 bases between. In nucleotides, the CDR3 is TGTGCCATCAGTGATTTCGTCGGGAGGAACACTGAAGCTTTCTTT. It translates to CAISDFVGRNTEAFF.

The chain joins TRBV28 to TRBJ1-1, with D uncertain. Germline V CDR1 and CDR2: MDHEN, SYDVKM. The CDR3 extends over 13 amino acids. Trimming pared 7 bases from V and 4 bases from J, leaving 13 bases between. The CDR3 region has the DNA TGTGCCAGCACGGGGAGTATTGCCACTGAAGCTTTCTTT. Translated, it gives CASTGSIATEAFF.

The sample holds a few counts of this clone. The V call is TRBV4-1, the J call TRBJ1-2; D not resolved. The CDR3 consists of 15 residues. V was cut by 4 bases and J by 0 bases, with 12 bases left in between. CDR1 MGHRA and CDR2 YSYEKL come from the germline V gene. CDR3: CASSPYSLANYGYTF. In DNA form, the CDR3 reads TGCGCCAGCAGCCCGTATTCCTTAGCTAACTATGGCTACACCTTC.

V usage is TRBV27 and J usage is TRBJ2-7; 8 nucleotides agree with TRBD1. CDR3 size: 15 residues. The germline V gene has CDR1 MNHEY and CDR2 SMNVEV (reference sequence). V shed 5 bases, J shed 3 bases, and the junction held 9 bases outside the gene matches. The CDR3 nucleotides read TGTGCCAGCAGTCTCCAGGGGGCGAATAACTACGAGCAGTACTTC. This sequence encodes CASSLQGANNYEQYF.

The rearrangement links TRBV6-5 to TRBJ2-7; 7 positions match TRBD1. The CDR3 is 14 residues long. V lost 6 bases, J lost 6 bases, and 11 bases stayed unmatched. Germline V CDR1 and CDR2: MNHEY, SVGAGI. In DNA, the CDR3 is TGTGCCAGCAGCCATCCGGTTACAGGGGTCGAGCAGTACTTC. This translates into CASSHPVTGVEQYF.

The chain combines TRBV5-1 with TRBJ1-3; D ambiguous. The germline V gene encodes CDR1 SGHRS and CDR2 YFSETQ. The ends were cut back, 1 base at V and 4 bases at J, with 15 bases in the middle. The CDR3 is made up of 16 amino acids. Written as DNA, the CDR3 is TGCGCCAGCAGCTTGTCCGGGTCCCTCGGCGGAAACACCATATATTTT. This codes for CASSLSGSLGGNTIYF.

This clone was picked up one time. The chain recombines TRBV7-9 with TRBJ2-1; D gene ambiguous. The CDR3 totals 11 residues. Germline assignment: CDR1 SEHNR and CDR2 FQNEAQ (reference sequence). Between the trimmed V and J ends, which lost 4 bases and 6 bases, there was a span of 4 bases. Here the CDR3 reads CASSWANEQFF. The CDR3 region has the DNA TGTGCCAGCAGCTGGGCCAATGAGCAGTTCTTC.

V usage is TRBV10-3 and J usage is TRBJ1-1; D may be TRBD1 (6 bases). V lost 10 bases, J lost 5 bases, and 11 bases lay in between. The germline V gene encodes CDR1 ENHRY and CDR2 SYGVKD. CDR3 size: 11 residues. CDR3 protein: CASRTVTEAFF. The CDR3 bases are TGTGCCAGCCGGACAGTTACTGAAGCTTTCTTT.

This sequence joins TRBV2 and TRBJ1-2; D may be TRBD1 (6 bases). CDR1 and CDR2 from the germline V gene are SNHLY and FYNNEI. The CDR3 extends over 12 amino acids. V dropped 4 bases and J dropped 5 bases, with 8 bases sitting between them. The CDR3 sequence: CASSATGYGYTF. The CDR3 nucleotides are TGTGCCAGCAGTGCGACAGGATATGGCTACACCTTC.